This is a list of T cell receptor beta chains from one sample in a study of blood T cell repertoires in COVID-19. Assay: immunoSEQ multiplex PCR; the TCRdb copy retains only in-frame clones and omits some. The sample lists roughly 290,000 clones; 90% were seen once. Sequencing was done on a sample of PBMCs or T cells enriched from blood (not recorded which). The source is a woman under 30 with acute COVID-19. The CDR3 runs from the conserved cysteine through the conserved F or W. The order of the fields is CDR3 protein, CDR3 DNA, J gene, D gene, V gene, clone size. The D gene is left open where the match is weak. Rows may omit the clone size; those that give it use once, few, many or a size class.

CDR3aa: CASSQTASGSSYNEQFF; CDR3nt: TGTGCCAGCAGCCAAACGGCTAGCGGAAGCTCCTACAATGAGCAGTTCTTC; j_gene: TRBJ2-1; d_gene: TRBD2; v_gene: TRBV3-1/TRBV3-2; abundance: -
CDR3aa: CASRPPTGGNGEAFF; CDR3nt: TGTGCCAGCAGACCCCCGACAGGGGGCAACGGTGAAGCTTTCTTT; j_gene: TRBJ1-1; d_gene: TRBD1; v_gene: TRBV2; abundance: -
CDR3aa: CASSLGGGVETQYF; CDR3nt: TGCGCCAGCAGCTTGGGGGGGGGCGTCGAGACCCAGTACTTC; j_gene: TRBJ2-5; d_gene: -; v_gene: TRBV5-1; abundance: -
CDR3aa: CASSRIGGDEKLFF; CDR3nt: TGCGCCAGCAGCCGAATTGGGGGCGACGAAAAACTGTTTTTT; j_gene: TRBJ1-4; d_gene: -; v_gene: TRBV5-1; abundance: -
CDR3aa: CASSPSGMYNEQFF; CDR3nt: TGCGCCAGCAGTCCGAGCGGGATGTACAATGAGCAGTTCTTC; j_gene: TRBJ2-1; d_gene: TRBD2; v_gene: TRBV5-1; abundance: -
CDR3aa: CSGAGGETQYF; CDR3nt: TGCAGTGGAGCGGGAGGGGAGACCCAGTACTTC; j_gene: TRBJ2-5; d_gene: TRBD2; v_gene: TRBV20-1; abundance: -
CDR3aa: CASSFDRANSPLHF; CDR3nt: TGTGCCAGCAGTTTTGACAGGGCCAATTCACCCCTCCACTTT; j_gene: TRBJ1-6; d_gene: TRBD1; v_gene: TRBV27; abundance: -
CDR3aa: CASSQELRSNTGELFF; CDR3nt: TGCGCCAGCAGCCAAGAGCTCAGGTCCAACACCGGGGAGCTGTTTTTT; j_gene: TRBJ2-2; d_gene: -; v_gene: TRBV4-3; abundance: -
CDR3aa: CSAEQGSKGYTF; CDR3nt: TGCAGCGCAGAACAGGGGTCCAAGGGCTACACCTTC; j_gene: TRBJ1-2; d_gene: TRBD1; v_gene: TRBV29-1; abundance: -
CDR3aa: CASSPDRVNTEAFF; CDR3nt: TGTGCCAGCAGTCCGGACAGGGTAAACACTGAAGCTTTCTTT; j_gene: TRBJ1-1; d_gene: TRBD1; v_gene: TRBV6-5; abundance: -
CDR3aa: CASTAGGYGLDNEQFF; CDR3nt: TGTGCCAGCACCGCGGGGGGGTATGGACTAGACAATGAGCAGTTCTTC; j_gene: TRBJ2-1; d_gene: TRBD2; v_gene: TRBV9; abundance: -
CDR3aa: CASNPSGSNEQFF; CDR3nt: TGTGCCAGCAACCCTAGCGGGAGCAATGAGCAGTTCTTC; j_gene: TRBJ2-1; d_gene: TRBD2; v_gene: TRBV6-6; abundance: once
CDR3aa: CASSPATSGRAKNIQYF; CDR3nt: TGTGCCAGCTCACCCGCGACTAGCGGGAGAGCCAAAAACATTCAGTACTTC; j_gene: TRBJ2-4; d_gene: TRBD2; v_gene: TRBV18; abundance: -